Here is one T cell receptor beta chain with its context. The antigen remains undetermined. The data were obtained in a study of cytomegalovirus exposure and HLA in healthy donors. Study conclusions and caveats: One later analysis, an examination of the 120 or so validation repertoires, found that first-cohort TCR clusters tended to co-occur in them. It was 160 or so TCR beta chains that were listed as cytomegalovirus-associated.

The CDR3 contains 15 residues. V lost 4 bases and J lost 5; bases outside the gene matches: 5. Germline V lookup: CDR1 SGHDT, CDR2 YYEEEE. Method: immunoSEQ multiplex PCR; TCRdb's copy keeps in-frame clones and lacks some. The data hold roughly 300,000 clones, with roughly 88% observed a single time. The receptor's source is a woman aged 18-35 years in good health and CMV-seronegative. This chain connects TRBV5-6 to TRBJ1-4; 10 bases map to TRBD1. Sequenced input: PBMCs. This chain's CDR3 is CASSLGTGANEKLFF. The CDR3 DNA follows: TGTGCCAGCAGCCTGGGGACAGGGGCCAATGAAAAACTGTTTTTT.